This T cell receptor beta chain was found in a study of shared clonotypes between healthy human individuals. Study outcomes and limitations: Generation probability values for non-shared clonotypes were lower than those for clonotypes shared by all four donors.

Germline V lookup: CDR1 SGHTA, CDR2 FQGNSA. J was trimmed by 2 bases and V by 8 bases; bases with no gene match: 9. The CDR3 consists of 15 residues. A note on this clone: The antigen is not known.

This was a deep-level run. Genomic DNA belonging to each subset was distributed in equal measure over several immunoSEQ plates. The protocol was immunoSEQ multiplex PCR, while the TCRdb copy is restricted to in-frame clones and leaves out a portion. The sample lists a few million clones, 95% occurring once. The chain employs TRBV7-2 and TRBJ2-7, with 10 nucleotides matching TRBD2. Sample: naive CD4+ T cells sorted from blood. Subset: CD45RA+ positively selected. The receptor was isolated from a man between 18 and 29 years old in good health. The CDR3, as DNA: TGTGCCAGCCAAGGGGGAGCGGGAGGGGCCTACGAGCAGTACTTC. Its translation is CASQGGAGGAYEQYF.